These T cell receptor beta chains were read from a single sample in a study of cytomegalovirus exposure and HLA in healthy donors. Libraries were prepared by immunoSEQ multiplex PCR; TCRdb keeps only in-frame clonotypes and omits some of them. In the table there are around 150,000 clones, 61% of which are singletons. The material sequenced was PBMCs. All receptors come from a male donor in good health and CMV-seronegative. The CDR3 runs from the conserved cysteine through the conserved F or W. A D gene is named only where the DNA matches it firmly. Clone size appears in some rows only: once, few, many, or a class for an expanded clone.

DNA: TGTGCCAGCCTCGCGGGGGGGCGCGTCACCGGGGAGCTGTTTTTT
CDR3: CASLAGGRVTGELFF
size: -
J: TRBJ2-2
V: TRBV19
D: TRBD2

DNA: TGTGCCAGCAGCGGGTACAGGGGGCGAGAGACCCAGTACTTC
CDR3: CASSGYRGRETQYF
size: -
J: TRBJ2-5
V: TRBV5-6
D: TRBD1

DNA: TGTGCCAGCAGCGAAGGGACAGGGGTGGACGAGCAGTACTTC
CDR3: CASSEGTGVDEQYF
size: few
J: TRBJ2-7
V: TRBV11-3
D: TRBD1

DNA: TGTGCCAGCAGCAAGGGGGGAACCCTCTCCTACGAGCAGTACTTC
CDR3: CASSKGGTLSYEQYF
size: -
J: TRBJ2-7
V: TRBV21-1
D: -

DNA: TGTGCCAGCAGCTTAGGCGGAGCGAACACTGAAGCTTTCTTT
CDR3: CASSLGGANTEAFF
size: -
J: TRBJ1-1
V: TRBV7-2
D: -

DNA: TGTGCCAGCAGCGGGGGGGCGGACAATGAGCAGTTCTTC
CDR3: CASSGGADNEQFF
size: few
J: TRBJ2-1
V: TRBV7-2
D: -

DNA: TGTGCCAGTACAGGCCCGGGACAGTTCTCTGGAAACACCATATATTTT
CDR3: CASTGPGQFSGNTIYF
size: -
J: TRBJ1-3
V: TRBV19
D: TRBD1

DNA: TGTGCCAGCAGTCTTGACAGAGACTATGGCTACACCTTC
CDR3: CASSLDRDYGYTF
size: -
J: TRBJ1-2
V: TRBV4-2
D: -

DNA: TGTGCCAGCAGAAGACAGGGGGCTGGAAACACCATATATTTT
CDR3: CASRRQGAGNTIYF
size: few
J: TRBJ1-3
V: TRBV6-5
D: TRBD1

DNA: TGTGCCAGCAGTTACTCAGGGACAGGGGACTATGGCTACCCCTTC
CDR3: CASSYSGTGDYGYPF
size: few
J: TRBJ1-2
V: TRBV6-5
D: TRBD1

DNA: TGTGCCATCAGTTCGGGACTAGCGGGGGGCCTCTTACGGGCCACGAACACCGGGGAGCTGTTTTTT
CDR3: CAISSGLAGGLLRATNTGELFF
size: -
J: TRBJ2-2
V: TRBV10-3
D: TRBD2

DNA: TGCGCCAGCAGCTTGGCTGGACAGACCTATGGCTACACCTTC
CDR3: CASSLAGQTYGYTF
size: -
J: TRBJ1-2
V: TRBV5-1
D: -

DNA: TGTGCCAGCAGCTTATTTCGGGGTCCTTCTGGAAACACCATATATTTT
CDR3: CASSLFRGPSGNTIYF
size: -
J: TRBJ1-3
V: TRBV7-9
D: -

DNA: TGTGCCAGCAGTGAGGGACAGGGCGCCTACGAGCAGTACTTC
CDR3: CASSEGQGAYEQYF
size: -
J: TRBJ2-7
V: TRBV27
D: TRBD1

DNA: TGTGCCTGGAACCCGGGGGGGGAAAAACTGTTTTTT
CDR3: CAWNPGGEKLFF
size: -
J: TRBJ1-4
V: TRBV30
D: -